The next 29 T cell receptor beta chains were all read from a single sample in a study of post-analysis software for immune sequencing data (dated by TCRdb to about 2015). The study at large found these results: A handful of TRBV segments, including TRBV5-6, TRBV5-1 and TRBV20-1, were significantly more frequent in patients than controls.

Antigen specificity for these receptors is unknown. The library was produced with PCR. Sequencing used an Illumina HiSeq 2500. To reduce PCR and sequencing biases, unique molecular identifiers were incorporated into the TCR beta cDNA libraries. The public reads were run again by TCRdb, first through fastp at Q25 and then through MiXCR, and only productive beta chains were kept. Each entry merges the rows of one CDR3 protein and shows their most common DNA and genes. Here the sample has about 460,000 distinct CDR3 sequences; nearly 45% occur a single time. The leading ten clones occupy around an eighth of the sample. Sequenced sample: blood. The receptors shown here come from a girl aged 5 to 17 with multiple sclerosis.

The rearrangement links TRBV28 to TRBJ1-4; no clear D gene. Germline V gene sequence: CDR1 MDHEN, CDR2 SYDVKM. The CDR3 sequence is 12 residues long. Trimming removed 2 bases from V and 8 bases from J, with 6 bases in between. For the CDR3, the DNA is TGTGCCAGCAGTTTAACGGGGGAAAAACTGTTTTTT. Its translation is CASSLTGEKLFF.

At least ten counts were recorded for this clonotype. The chain joins TRBV10-3 to TRBJ2-5; D gene uncertain. This CDR3 is 15 amino acids long. Germline CDR1 ENHRY, CDR2 SYGVKD. The ends were cut back, 2 bases at V and 0 bases at J, with 10 bases in the middle. The CDR3 is CAISERSPYQETQYF. CDR3 sequence (DNA): TGTGCCATCAGTGAGCGGAGCCCTTACCAAGAGACCCAGTACTTC.

Only a few counts were recorded for this clonotype. One end of the junction fails to match germline, which may point to a read error. CDR3 DNA sequence: TGTGCCAGCAGCTTCTCTAGCGGGAGCACGGATACGCAGTATTTT. It codes for CASSFSSGSTDTQYF. This rearrangement joins TRBV11-2 to TRBJ2-3; TRBD2 matches at 10 bases. Germline V gene sequence: CDR1 SGHAT, CDR2 FQNNGV. The CDR3 has 15 residues.

This clonotype occurred many times. V is TRBV7-3 and J is TRBJ2-1; no clear D gene. CDR1 and CDR2 from the germline V gene are SGHTA and FQGTGA. This CDR3 is 13 amino acids long. V was cut by 2 bases and J by 2 bases, with 4 bases left in between. The CDR3 region is CASSLGPYNEQFF. DNA of the CDR3: TGTGCCAGCAGCTTAGGCCCCTACAATGAGCAGTTCTTC.

This clonotype was counted only a few times. The chain carries TRBV18 and TRBJ2-3; 10 nucleotides match TRBD2. Germline V gene sequence: CDR1 KGHSH, CDR2 LQKENI. Germline trimming cut 2 bases from V and 2 bases from J; bases unmatched to any gene: 4. The CDR3 runs to 16 residues. For the CDR3, the DNA is TGTGCCAGCTCACCAAAAGGACTAGCGGACACAGATACGCAGTATTTT. Protein product: CASSPKGLADTDTQYF.

This clonotype was seen only a few times. This chain uses TRBV6-2 or TRBV6-3 with TRBJ2-4; D is tentatively TRBD1 or TRBD2 (5 bases each). Germline lookup yields CDR1 MNHEY and CDR2 SVGEGT. The CDR3 spans 14 residues. V lost 6 bases, J lost 11 bases, and 20 bases lay in between. The CDR3 DNA sequence: TGTGCCAGCAGCTCGGGGCAGCTGTCCCGGCTTCAGTACTTC. Amino acids: CASSSGQLSRLQYF.

This clonotype was counted once. The chain combines TRBV28 with TRBJ2-7, with a tentative D call TRBD2 (5 bases). Trimming removed 2 bases from V and 8 bases from J, with 10 bases in between. Germline V gene lookup returns CDR1 MDHEN and CDR2 SYDVKM. This CDR3 spans 12 amino acids. The chain's CDR3 is CASSLLWEQQYF. CDR3 nucleotides: TGTGCCAGCAGTTTACTGTGGGAGCAGCAGTACTTC.

V and J are TRBV10-3 and TRBJ1-1; TRBD1 matches at 8 bases. The CDR3 is 15 amino acids. With V trimmed by 0 bases and J by 5 bases, 5 bases remained unmatched. Germline assignment: CDR1 ENHRY and CDR2 SYGVKD. The CDR3 loop is CAISESPTGGTEAFF. CDR3 coding DNA: TGTGCCATCAGTGAGTCCCCTACAGGGGGGACTGAAGCTTTCTTT.

This clonotype was found a few times. The gene calls are TRBV28 and TRBJ2-7, with 9 bases fitting TRBD1. Trimming removed 9 bases from V and 5 bases from J; junction bases left unmatched: 8. Germline values: CDR1 MDHEN, CDR2 SYDVKM. CDR3 size: 13 residues. The CDR3 nucleotides are TGTGCCAGTTCGGACAGGGGAAGCCACGAGCAGTACTTC. This codes for CASSDRGSHEQYF.

This clonotype was found a few times. This chain's CDR3 is CASSLERDQETQYF. CDR3 nucleotides: TGTGCCAGCAGCTTAGAGCGTGACCAAGAGACCCAGTACTTC. This chain links TRBV7-9 with TRBJ2-5; D gene ambiguous. CDR1 SEHNR and CDR2 FQNEAQ come from the germline V gene (reference sequence). CDR3 size: 14 residues. V dropped 1 base and J dropped 0 bases, with 6 bases sitting between them.

Only a few counts were recorded for this clonotype. The V gene is TRBV12-3 or TRBV12-4, the J gene TRBJ2-1, with 11 bases aligning to TRBD2. CDR3 size: 14 residues. With 6 bases clipped from V and 9 bases from J, the junction kept 7 bases outside the gene matches. This chain's CDR3 is CASSLLAGVPEQFF. In nucleotides, the CDR3 is TGTGCCAGCAGCCTACTAGCGGGAGTTCCTGAGCAGTTCTTC.

The rearrangement links TRBV6-5 to TRBJ1-2; D gene ambiguous. The CDR3 covers 17 residues. From germline, CDR1 is MNHEY and CDR2 SVGAGI. V gave up 4 bases and J gave up 4 bases, with 22 bases separating them. The CDR3 loop is CASSSIFTGEGSYGYTF. In nucleotides, the CDR3 is TGTGCCAGCAGTTCCATATTCACTGGGGAAGGTAGCTATGGCTACACCTTC.

This clonotype was recorded a few times. CDR3 nucleotides: TGTGCCAGCAGCACCAGACTAGCGGGATCACAAGAGACCCAGTACTTC. Translating gives CASSTRLAGSQETQYF. The chain combines TRBV7-9 with TRBJ2-5; 11 positions agree with TRBD2. The CDR3 is made up of 16 amino acids. After removal of 5 bases from V and 2 bases from J, the junction contained 7 bases not matched to a gene. In germline, CDR1 is SEHNR, CDR2 FQNEAQ (reference sequence).

In its sample, this clonotype was seen a few times. The rearrangement joins TRBV28 to TRBJ2-1, with 12 bases fitting TRBD2. V trimming: 6 bases; J trimming: 8 bases; junction bases outside the gene matches: 5. The CDR3 sequence is 14 residues long. In germline, CDR1 is MDHEN, CDR2 SYDVKM. CDR3 protein: CASRPGLAGDEQFF. CDR3 bases: TGTGCCAGCAGGCCGGGACTAGCGGGTGATGAGCAGTTCTTC.

The chain joins TRBV21-1 to TRBJ2-5; TRBD2, the table's D call, lacks a check against the DNA. TRBV21-1 is an annotated pseudogene. The CDR3 has 12 amino acids. The CDR3 reads CASSKPDWEQYF. CDR3 in DNA: TGTGCCAGCAGCAAGCCTGATTGGGAGCAGTACTTC.

V and J are TRBV5-5 and TRBJ2-7, with a possible D match to TRBD1 (6 bases). There are 13 residues in the CDR3. V dropped 4 bases and J dropped 5 bases, with 13 bases sitting between them. CDR1 SGHKS and CDR2 YYEKEE come from the germline V gene (reference sequence). Here the CDR3 DNA reads TGTGCCAGCAGCCCTCGGAACAGGGACGAGCAGTACTTC. Residues: CASSPRNRDEQYF.

The CDR3 protein is CATNRAANEKLFF. DNA of the CDR3: TGTGCCACCAACAGGGCGGCTAATGAAAAACTGTTTTTT. The chain uses TRBV10-3 and TRBJ1-4, with D possibly being TRBD1 (6 bases). Trimming left V 10 bases short and J 3 bases short, with 12 bases between. The germline gives CDR1 ENHRY, CDR2 SYGVKD. The CDR3 loop spans 13 amino acids.

This clonotype has more than one count but fewer than ten. This rearrangement joins TRBV11-2 to TRBJ1-1, with D unresolved. The CDR3 spans 12 residues. Germline V gives CDR1 SGHAT, CDR2 FQNNGV. V was clipped by 6 bases and J by 5 bases, with 10 bases between them. The chain's CDR3 is CASSIKGTEAFF. Here the CDR3 DNA reads TGTGCCAGCAGTATCAAAGGTACTGAAGCTTTCTTT.

The chain carries TRBV10-2 and TRBJ1-2; D gene ambiguous. V was cut by 4 bases and J by 9 bases, with 18 bases left in between. CDR1 is WSHSY and CDR2 is SAAADI in the germline V gene. This CDR3 comprises 14 residues. The CDR3 reads CASSAAPGGKSYTF. Here the CDR3 DNA reads TGCGCCAGCAGTGCTGCTCCAGGAGGGAAGAGCTACACCTTC.

As concerns this clonotype: Since a much larger clone is just one base distant, this may be a read error. The J gene is TRBJ1-5, the V gene TRBV12-3 or TRBV12-4, with unresolved D. The CDR3 length is 13 residues. Trimming shortened V by 8 bases and J by 1 base, and 9 bases separated the two germline ends. CDR3 sequence: CASVSGSNQPQHF. The DNA for the CDR3 is TGTGCCAGCGTGAGCGGAAGCAATCAGCCCCAGCATTTT.

The chain links TRBV3-1 to TRBJ2-2; D unresolved. Germline values: CDR1 LGHDT, CDR2 YNNKEL (reference sequence). The length of the CDR3 is 14 residues. Trimming removed 4 bases at V and 6 bases at J, with 12 bases between. The chain's CDR3 is CASSPASFSGELFF. CDR3 sequence (DNA): TGTGCCAGCAGCCCAGCCAGCTTCTCCGGGGAGCTGTTTTTT.

This chain uses TRBV29-1 with TRBJ2-5; TRBD1 matches at 7 bases. This CDR3 is 15 amino acids long. Per the germline V gene, CDR1 is SQVTM and CDR2 is ANQGSEA. Unmatched junction bases numbered 9, after V lost 4 bases and J lost 1 base. The CDR3 loop reads CSVAQDRAVQETQYF. In DNA form, the CDR3 reads TGCAGCGTTGCCCAAGACAGGGCGGTCCAAGAGACCCAGTACTTC.

The CDR3 DNA is TGCAGCGTTGAAGATCACAGGGAGAGGACGCAGTATTTT. Protein sequence: CSVEDHRERTQYF. V and J are TRBV29-1 and TRBJ2-3; possible D gene TRBD1, 6 bases. The V end lost 0 bases, the J end lost 9 bases, and 13 bases lay between the germline ends. The CDR3 has 13 amino acids. The V gene's germline CDR1 is SQVTM and CDR2 ANQGSEA.

The genes are TRBV6-5 and TRBJ2-3; TRBD1 matches at 8 bases. The CDR3 has 14 residues. The V gene's germline CDR1 is MNHEY and CDR2 SVGAGI. The trim removed 7 bases at V and 3 bases at J, leaving 6 bases unmatched. CDR3 sequence reads: CASKVWTGTDTQYF. DNA of the CDR3: TGTGCCAGCAAGGTGTGGACAGGGACAGATACGCAGTATTTT.

This chain connects TRBV9 to TRBJ2-5; D uncertain. Per the germline V gene, CDR1 is SGDLS and CDR2 is YYNGEE. There are 12 residues in the CDR3. The V end lost 2 bases, the J end lost 3 bases, and 5 bases lay between the germline ends. The CDR3: CASSVEEETQYF. CDR3 coding DNA: TGTGCCAGCAGCGTTGAGGAAGAGACCCAGTACTTC.

The V call is TRBV29-1, the J call TRBJ2-1; TRBD2 matches 9 bases. The CDR3 length is 13 residues. CDR1 and CDR2 from the germline V gene are SQVTM and ANQGSEA. Unmatched junction bases numbered 4, after V lost 4 bases and J lost 6 bases. This chain's CDR3 is CSVGVTSGNEQFF. The CDR3 DNA follows: TGCAGCGTTGGGGTGACTAGCGGCAATGAGCAGTTCTTC.

This clonotype was seen more than once but under ten times. The rearrangement uses TRBV20-1 and TRBJ2-7; D perhaps matches TRBD1 (6 bases). There are 15 residues in the CDR3. Germline CDR1 reads DFQATT; CDR2 reads SNEGSKA (reference sequence). V lost 4 bases to trimming and J lost 3 bases, with 19 bases between them. DNA of the CDR3: TGCAGTGCTACAGGTGGCGGACAGATCGACTACGAGCAGTACTTC. The encoded protein is CSATGGGQIDYEQYF.

This clonotype was picked up a small number of times. This chain joins TRBV6-2 or TRBV6-3 and TRBJ2-1; no clear D. The CDR3 consists of 14 residues. The V end was cut by 8 bases, the J end by 3 bases, with 14 bases between. The germline gives CDR1 MNHEY, CDR2 SVGEGT. CDR3 loop: CASRLRANYNEQFF. The CDR3 DNA sequence: TGTGCCAGCCGGTTAAGGGCCAACTACAATGAGCAGTTCTTC.

This chain links TRBV12-3 or TRBV12-4 with TRBJ2-7; D gene unclear. The CDR3 totals 13 residues. Trimming cost V 2 bases and J 0 bases, with 5 bases left between them. CDR3 nucleotide sequence: TGTGCCAGCAGTTTACAGCTCTCCTACGAGCAGTACTTC. Its translation is CASSLQLSYEQYF.